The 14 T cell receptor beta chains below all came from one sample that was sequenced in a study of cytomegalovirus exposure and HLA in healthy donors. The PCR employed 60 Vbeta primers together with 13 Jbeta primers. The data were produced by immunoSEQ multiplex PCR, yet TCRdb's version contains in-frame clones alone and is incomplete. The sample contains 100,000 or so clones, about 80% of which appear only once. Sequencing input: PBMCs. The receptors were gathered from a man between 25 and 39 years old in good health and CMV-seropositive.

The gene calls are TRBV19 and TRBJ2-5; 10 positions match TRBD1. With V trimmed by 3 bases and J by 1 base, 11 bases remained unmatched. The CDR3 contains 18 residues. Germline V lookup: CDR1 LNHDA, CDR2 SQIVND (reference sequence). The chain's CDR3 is CASSIPVGTGVSQETQYF. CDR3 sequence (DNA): TGTGCCAGTAGTATTCCCGTCGGGACAGGGGTATCCCAAGAGACCCAGTACTTC.

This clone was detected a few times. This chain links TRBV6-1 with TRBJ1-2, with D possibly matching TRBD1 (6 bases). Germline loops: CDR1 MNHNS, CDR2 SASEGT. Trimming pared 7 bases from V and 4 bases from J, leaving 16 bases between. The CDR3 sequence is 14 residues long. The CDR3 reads CASNPSRGIYGYTF. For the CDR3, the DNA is TGTGCCAGCAACCCATCGAGGGGGATCTATGGCTACACCTTC.

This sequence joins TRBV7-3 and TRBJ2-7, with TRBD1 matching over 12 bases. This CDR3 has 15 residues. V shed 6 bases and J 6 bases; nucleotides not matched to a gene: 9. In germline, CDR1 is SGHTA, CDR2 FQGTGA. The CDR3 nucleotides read TGTGCCAGCAGATCAGGGGGGACAGGGGGCGGCGAGCAGTACTTC. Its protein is CASRSGGTGGGEQYF.

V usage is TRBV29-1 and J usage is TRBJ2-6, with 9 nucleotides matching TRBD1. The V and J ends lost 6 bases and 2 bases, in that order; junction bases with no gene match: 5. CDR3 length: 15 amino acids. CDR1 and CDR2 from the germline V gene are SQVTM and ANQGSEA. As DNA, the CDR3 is TGCAGCGTAGCACAGGGGGCAGCTGGGGCCAACGTCCTGACTTTC. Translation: CSVAQGAAGANVLTF. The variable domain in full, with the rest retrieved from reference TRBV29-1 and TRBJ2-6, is SAVISQKPSRDICQRGTSLTIQCQVDSQVTMMFWYRQQPGQSLTLIATANQGSEATYESGFVIDKFPISRPNLTFSTLTVSNMSPEDSSIYLCSVAQGAAGANVLTFGAGSRLTVL.

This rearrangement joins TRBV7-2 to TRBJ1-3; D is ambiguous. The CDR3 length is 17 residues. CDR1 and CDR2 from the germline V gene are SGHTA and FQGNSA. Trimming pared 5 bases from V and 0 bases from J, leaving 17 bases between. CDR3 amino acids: CASSPGGRSSSGNTIYF. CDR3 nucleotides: TGTGCCAGCAGCCCCGGCGGCAGATCGAGCTCTGGAAACACCATATATTTT.

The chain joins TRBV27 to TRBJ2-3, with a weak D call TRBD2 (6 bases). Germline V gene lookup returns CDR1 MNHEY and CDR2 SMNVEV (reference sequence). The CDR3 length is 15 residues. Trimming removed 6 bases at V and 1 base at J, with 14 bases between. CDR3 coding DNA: TGTGCCAGCAGCCGAATGGGGGGTCGCACAGATACGCAGTATTTT. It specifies CASSRMGGRTDTQYF.

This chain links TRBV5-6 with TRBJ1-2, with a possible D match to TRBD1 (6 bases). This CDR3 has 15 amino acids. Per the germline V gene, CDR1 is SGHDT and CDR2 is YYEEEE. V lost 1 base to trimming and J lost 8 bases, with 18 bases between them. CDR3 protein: CASSLLGQSLGGYTF. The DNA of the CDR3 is TGTGCCAGCAGCTTGTTAGGACAGAGTTTGGGAGGCTACACCTTC. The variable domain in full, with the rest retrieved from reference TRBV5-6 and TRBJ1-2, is DAGVTQSPTHLIKTRGQQVTLRCSPKSGHDTVSWYQQALGQGPQFIFQYYEEEERQRGNFPDRFSGHQFPNYSSELNVNALLLGDSALYLCASSLLGQSLGGYTFGSGTRLTVV.

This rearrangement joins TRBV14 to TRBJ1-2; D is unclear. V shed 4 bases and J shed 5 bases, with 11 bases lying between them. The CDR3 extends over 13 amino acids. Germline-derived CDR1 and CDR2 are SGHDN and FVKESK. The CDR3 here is CASSLLTGYGYTF. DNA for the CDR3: TGTGCCAGCAGCCTTTTGACTGGATATGGCTACACCTTC.

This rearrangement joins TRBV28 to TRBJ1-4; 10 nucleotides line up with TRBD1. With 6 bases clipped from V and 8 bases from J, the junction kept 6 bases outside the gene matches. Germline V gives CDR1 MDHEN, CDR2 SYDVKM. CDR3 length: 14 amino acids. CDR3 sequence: CASSLGQGDEKLFF. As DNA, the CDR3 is TGTGCCAGCAGCCTAGGACAGGGGGACGAAAAACTGTTTTTT.

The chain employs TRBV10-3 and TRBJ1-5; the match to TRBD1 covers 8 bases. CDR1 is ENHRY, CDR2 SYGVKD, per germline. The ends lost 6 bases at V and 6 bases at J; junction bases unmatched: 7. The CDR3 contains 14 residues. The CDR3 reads CAIRGDDRGQPQHF. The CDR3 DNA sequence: TGTGCCATCAGGGGAGATGACAGGGGTCAGCCCCAGCATTTT.

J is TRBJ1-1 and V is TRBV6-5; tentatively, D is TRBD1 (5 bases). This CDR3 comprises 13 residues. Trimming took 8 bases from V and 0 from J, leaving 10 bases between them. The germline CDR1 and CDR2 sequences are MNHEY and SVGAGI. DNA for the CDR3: TGTGCCAGCGGGGGACTTCTGAACACTGAAGCTTTCTTT. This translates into CASGGLLNTEAFF.

The CDR3 region is CASSLDRKVPHSHYEQYF. CDR3 bases: TGTGCCAGCAGCTTGGACAGGAAGGTCCCCCACTCCCACTACGAGCAGTACTTC. This rearrangement joins TRBV7-8 to TRBJ2-7; 7 nucleotides match TRBD1. CDR1 is SGHVS, CDR2 FQNEAQ, per germline. The CDR3 sequence is 18 residues long. V lost 3 bases and J lost 3; bases outside the gene matches: 17.

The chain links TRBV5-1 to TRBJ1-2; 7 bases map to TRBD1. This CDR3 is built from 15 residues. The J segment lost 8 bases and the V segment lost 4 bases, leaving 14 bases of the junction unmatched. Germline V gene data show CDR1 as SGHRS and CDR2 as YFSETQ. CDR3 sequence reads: CASSVRQQGQGGYTF. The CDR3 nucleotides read TGCGCCAGCAGCGTACGACAACAGGGGCAGGGAGGCTACACCTTC.

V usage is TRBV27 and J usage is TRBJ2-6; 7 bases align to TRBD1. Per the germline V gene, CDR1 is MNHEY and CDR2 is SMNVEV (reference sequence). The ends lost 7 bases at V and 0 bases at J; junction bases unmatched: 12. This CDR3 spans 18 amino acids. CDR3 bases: TGTGCCAGCACCAAACAGATACAGGGGAGCTCTGGGGCCAACGTCCTGACTTTC. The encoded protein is CASTKQIQGSSGANVLTF.